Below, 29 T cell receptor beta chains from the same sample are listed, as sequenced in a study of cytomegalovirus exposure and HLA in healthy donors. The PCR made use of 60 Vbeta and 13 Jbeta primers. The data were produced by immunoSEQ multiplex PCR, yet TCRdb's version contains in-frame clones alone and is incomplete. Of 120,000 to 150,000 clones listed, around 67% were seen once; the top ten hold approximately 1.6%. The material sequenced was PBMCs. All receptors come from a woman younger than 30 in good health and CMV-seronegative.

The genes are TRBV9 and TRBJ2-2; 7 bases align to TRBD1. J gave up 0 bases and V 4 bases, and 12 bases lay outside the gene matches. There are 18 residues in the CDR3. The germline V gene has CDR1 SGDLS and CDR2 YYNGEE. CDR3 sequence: CASSSSLWDSPNTGELFF. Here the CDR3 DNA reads TGTGCCAGCAGCTCGAGCCTCTGGGACAGCCCGAACACCGGGGAGCTGTTTTTT.

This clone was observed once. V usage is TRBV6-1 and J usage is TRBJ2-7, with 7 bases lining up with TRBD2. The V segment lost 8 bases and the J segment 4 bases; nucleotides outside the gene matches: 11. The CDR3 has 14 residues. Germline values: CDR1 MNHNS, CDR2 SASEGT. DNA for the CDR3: TGTGCCAGCGGTTGGGGGGGGAAAACGTACGAGCAGTACTTC. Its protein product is CASGWGGKTYEQYF.

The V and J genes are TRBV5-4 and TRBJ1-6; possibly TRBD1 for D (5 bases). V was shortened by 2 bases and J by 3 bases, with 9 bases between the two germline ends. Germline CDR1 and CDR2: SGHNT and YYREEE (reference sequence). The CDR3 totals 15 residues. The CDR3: CASSFDRGYNSPLHF. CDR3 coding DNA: TGTGCCAGCAGCTTCGACAGAGGCTATAATTCACCCCTCCACTTT. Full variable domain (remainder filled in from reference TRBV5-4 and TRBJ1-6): ETGVTQSPTHLIKTRGQQVTLRCSSQSGHNTVSWYQQALGQGPQFIFQYYREEENGRGNFPPRFSGLQFPNYSSELNVNALELDDSALYLCASSFDRGYNSPLHFGNGTRLTVT.

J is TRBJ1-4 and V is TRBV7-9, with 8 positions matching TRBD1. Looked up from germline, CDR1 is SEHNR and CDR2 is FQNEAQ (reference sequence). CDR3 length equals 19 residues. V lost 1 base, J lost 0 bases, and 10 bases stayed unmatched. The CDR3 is CASSLGWTGWAATNEKLFF. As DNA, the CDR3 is TGTGCCAGCAGCTTAGGTTGGACAGGGTGGGCAGCAACTAATGAAAAACTGTTTTTT.

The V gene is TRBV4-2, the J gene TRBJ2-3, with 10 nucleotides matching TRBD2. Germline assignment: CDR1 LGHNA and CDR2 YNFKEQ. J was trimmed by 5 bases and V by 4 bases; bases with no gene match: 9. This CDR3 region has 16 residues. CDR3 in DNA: TGTGCCAGCAGCCTTATAGCGGGGGGCCGGAAAGATACGCAGTATTTT. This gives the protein CASSLIAGGRKDTQYF.

CDR3 in DNA: TGCGCCAGCAGCCAAGGCCGCCTAGCGGGAGGGAACACCGGGGAGCTGTTTTTT. It encodes CASSQGRLAGGNTGELFF. This sequence joins TRBV4-3 and TRBJ2-2; 11 positions match TRBD2. Germline V CDR1 and CDR2: LGHNA, YSLEER. The V and J ends lost 1 base and 1 base, in that order; junction bases with no gene match: 5. This CDR3 comprises 18 residues.

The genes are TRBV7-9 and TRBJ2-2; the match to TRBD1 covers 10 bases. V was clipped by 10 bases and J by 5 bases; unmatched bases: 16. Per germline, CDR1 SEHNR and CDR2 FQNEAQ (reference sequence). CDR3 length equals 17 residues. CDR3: CAIRTGTGDGGTGELFF. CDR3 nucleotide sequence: TGTGCCATCCGAACCGGGACAGGGGACGGGGGGACCGGGGAGCTGTTTTTT.

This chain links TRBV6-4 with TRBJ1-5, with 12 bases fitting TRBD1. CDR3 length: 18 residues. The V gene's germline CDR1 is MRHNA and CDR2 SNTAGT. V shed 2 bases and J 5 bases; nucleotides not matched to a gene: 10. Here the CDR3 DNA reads TGTGCCAGCAGTGACCCCGGGACAGGGGGCGGGAATCATCAGCCCCAGCATTTT. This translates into CASSDPGTGGGNHQPQHF.

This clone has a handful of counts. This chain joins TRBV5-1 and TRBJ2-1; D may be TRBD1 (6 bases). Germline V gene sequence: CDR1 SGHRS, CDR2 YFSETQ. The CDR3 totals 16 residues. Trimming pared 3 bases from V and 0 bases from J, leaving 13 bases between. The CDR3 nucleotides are TGCGCCAGCAGCTCTCGGACAGCCAGCTCCTACAATGAGCAGTTCTTC. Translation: CASSSRTASSYNEQFF.

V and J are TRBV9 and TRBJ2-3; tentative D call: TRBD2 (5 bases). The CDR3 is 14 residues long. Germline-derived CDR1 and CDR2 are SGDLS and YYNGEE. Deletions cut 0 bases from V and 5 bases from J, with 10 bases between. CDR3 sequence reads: CASSVALAKDTQYF. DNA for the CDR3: TGTGCCAGCAGCGTAGCGTTAGCGAAAGATACGCAGTATTTT.

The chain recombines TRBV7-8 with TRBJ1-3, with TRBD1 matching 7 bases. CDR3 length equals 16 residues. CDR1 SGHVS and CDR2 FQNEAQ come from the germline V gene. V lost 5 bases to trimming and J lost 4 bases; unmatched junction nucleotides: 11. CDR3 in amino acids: CASSPPAGGYGNTIYF. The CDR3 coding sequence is TGTGCCAGCAGCCCCCCTGCAGGGGGGTACGGAAACACCATATATTTT.

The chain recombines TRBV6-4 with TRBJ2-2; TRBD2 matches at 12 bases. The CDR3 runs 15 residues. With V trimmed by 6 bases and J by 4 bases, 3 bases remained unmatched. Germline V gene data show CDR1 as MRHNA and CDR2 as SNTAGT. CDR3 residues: CASSPSGGATGELFF. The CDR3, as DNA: TGTGCCAGCAGCCCTAGCGGGGGGGCCACCGGGGAGCTGTTTTTT.

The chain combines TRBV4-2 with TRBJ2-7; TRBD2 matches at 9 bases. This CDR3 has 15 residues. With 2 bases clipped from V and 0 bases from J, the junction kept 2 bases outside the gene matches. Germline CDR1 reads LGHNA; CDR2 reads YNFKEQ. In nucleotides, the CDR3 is TGTGCCAGCAGCCAATTAGCGGGGGTCTCCTACGAGCAGTACTTC. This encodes CASSQLAGVSYEQYF.

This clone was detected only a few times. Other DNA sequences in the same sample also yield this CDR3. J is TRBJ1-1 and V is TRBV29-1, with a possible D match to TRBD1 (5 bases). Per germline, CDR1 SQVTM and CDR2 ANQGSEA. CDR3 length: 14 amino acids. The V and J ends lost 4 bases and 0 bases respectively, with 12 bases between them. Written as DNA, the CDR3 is TGCAGCGTTGTCCGGGGAGGGGTGAACACTGAAGCTTTCTTT. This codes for CSVVRGGVNTEAFF.

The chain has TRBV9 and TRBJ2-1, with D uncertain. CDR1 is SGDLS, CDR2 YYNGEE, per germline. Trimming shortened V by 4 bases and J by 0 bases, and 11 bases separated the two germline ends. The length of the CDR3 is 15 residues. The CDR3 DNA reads TGTGCCAGCAGCACGACACCAACCTCCTACAATGAGCAGTTCTTC. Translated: CASSTTPTSYNEQFF.

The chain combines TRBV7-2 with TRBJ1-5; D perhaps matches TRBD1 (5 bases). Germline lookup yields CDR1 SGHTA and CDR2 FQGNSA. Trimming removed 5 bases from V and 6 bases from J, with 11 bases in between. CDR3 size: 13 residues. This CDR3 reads CASSPWDFQPQHF. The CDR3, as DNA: TGTGCCAGCAGCCCATGGGACTTTCAGCCCCAGCATTTT.

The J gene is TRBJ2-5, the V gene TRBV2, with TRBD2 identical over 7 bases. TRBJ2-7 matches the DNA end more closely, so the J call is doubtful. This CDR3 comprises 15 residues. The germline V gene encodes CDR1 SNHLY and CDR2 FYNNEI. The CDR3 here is CASSRAGRGAYEQYF. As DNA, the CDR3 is TGTGCCAGCAGTAGGGCGGGCCGGGGGGCCTACGAGCAGTACTTC.

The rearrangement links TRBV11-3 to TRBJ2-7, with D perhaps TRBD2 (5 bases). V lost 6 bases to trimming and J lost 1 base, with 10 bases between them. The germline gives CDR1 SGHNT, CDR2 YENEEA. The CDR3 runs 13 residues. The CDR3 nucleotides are TGTGCCAGCAGTTACGGGGAATCCTACGAGCAGTACTTC. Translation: CASSYGESYEQYF.

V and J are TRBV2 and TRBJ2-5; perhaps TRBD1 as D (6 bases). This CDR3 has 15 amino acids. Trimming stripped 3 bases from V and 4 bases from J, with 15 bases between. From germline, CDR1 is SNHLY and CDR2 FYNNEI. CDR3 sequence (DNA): TGTGCCAGCAGTGAGGGCCAGGGGCGGATAGAGACCCAGTACTTC. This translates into CASSEGQGRIETQYF.

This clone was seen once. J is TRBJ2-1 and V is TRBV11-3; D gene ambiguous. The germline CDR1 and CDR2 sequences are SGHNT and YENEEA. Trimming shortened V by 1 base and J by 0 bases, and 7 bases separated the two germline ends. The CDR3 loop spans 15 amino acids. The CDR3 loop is CASSLGFSSYNEQFF. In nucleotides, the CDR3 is TGTGCCAGCAGCTTAGGATTTAGCTCCTACAATGAGCAGTTCTTC.

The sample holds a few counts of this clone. The CDR3 coding sequence is TGTGCCAGCAGCTTTACGGGGGACGAGCAGTACTTC. As protein: CASSFTGDEQYF. The chain carries TRBV7-9 and TRBJ2-7; tentatively, D is TRBD2 (6 bases). V gave up 3 bases and J gave up 5 bases, with 8 bases separating them. CDR1 SEHNR and CDR2 FQNEAQ come from the germline V gene (reference sequence). CDR3 length: 12 residues.

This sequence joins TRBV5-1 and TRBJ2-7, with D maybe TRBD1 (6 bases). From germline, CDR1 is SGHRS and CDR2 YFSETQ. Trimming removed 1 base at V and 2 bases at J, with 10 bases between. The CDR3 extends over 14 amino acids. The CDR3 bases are TGCGCCAGCAGCTTGTTGGGGGACACCTACGAGCAGTACGTC. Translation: CASSLLGDTYEQYV.

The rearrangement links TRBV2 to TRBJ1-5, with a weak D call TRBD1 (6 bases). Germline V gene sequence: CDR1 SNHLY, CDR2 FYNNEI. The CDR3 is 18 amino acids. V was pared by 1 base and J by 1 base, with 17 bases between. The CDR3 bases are TGTGCCAGCAGTGAAGTCTATGGGGACCAGGGGAGCAATCAGCCCCAGCATTTT. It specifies CASSEVYGDQGSNQPQHF.

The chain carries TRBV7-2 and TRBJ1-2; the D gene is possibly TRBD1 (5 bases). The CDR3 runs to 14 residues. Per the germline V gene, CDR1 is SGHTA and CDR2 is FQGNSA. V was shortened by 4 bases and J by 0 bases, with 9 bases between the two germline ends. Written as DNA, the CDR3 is TGTGCCAGCAGCTCAGACAGAGCTAACTATGGCTACACCTTC. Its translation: CASSSDRANYGYTF.

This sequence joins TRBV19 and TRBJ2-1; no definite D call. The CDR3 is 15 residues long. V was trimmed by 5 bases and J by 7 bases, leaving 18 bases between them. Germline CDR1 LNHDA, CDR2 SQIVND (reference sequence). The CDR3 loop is CASSSLDLSFNEQFF. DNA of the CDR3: TGTGCCAGTAGTTCTCTCGACTTGTCCTTTAATGAGCAGTTCTTC.

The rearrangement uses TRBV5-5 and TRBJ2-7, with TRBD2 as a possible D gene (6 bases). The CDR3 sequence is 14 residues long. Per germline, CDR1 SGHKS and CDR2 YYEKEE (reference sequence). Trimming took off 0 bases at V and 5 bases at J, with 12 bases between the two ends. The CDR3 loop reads CASSLVGGQNEQYF. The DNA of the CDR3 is TGTGCCAGCAGCTTGGTGGGGGGTCAGAACGAGCAGTACTTC.

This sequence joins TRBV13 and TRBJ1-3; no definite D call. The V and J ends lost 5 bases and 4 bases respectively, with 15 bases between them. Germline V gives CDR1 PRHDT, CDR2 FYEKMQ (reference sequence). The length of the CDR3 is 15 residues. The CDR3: CASSLRGSQGNTIYF. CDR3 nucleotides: TGTGCCAGCAGCCTCCGAGGCAGTCAAGGAAACACCATATATTTT.

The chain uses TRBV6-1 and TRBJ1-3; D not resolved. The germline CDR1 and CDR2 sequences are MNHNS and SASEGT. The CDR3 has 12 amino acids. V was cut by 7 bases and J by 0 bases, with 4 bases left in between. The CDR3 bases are TGTGCCAGCACTAGCTCTGGAAACACCATATATTTT. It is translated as CASTSSGNTIYF.

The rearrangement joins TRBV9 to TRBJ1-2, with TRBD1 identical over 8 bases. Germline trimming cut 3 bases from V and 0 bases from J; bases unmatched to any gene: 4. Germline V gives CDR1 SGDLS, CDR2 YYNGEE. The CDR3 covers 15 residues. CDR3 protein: CASSALGQANYGYTF. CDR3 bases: TGTGCCAGCAGCGCCTTGGGACAGGCTAACTATGGCTACACCTTC.